Below, 31 T cell receptor beta chains from the same sample are listed, as sequenced in a study of cytotoxic CD8 clonotypes in ibrutinib-treated CLL. Here immunoSEQ multiplex PCR was the method, and the copy in TCRdb shows in-frame clones only, minus some. The sample holds a few hundred thousand clones, about three quarters seen once. This specimen consisted of PBMCs, obtained after 24 months of ibrutinib treatment. These TCRs come from a human donor with chronic lymphocytic leukemia.

This clone was picked up many times. This sequence joins TRBV7-9 and TRBJ1-2, with a tentative D call TRBD1 (6 bases). Germline V gene sequence: CDR1 SEHNR, CDR2 FQNEAQ (reference sequence). Trimming took 5 bases from V and 8 from J, leaving 15 bases between them. The CDR3 extends over 13 amino acids. The CDR3 here is CASSPVTGGGYTF. The CDR3 DNA reads TGTGCCAGCAGCCCAGTGACAGGAGGAGGCTACACCTTC.

This chain uses TRBV6-5 with TRBJ1-1; perhaps TRBD1 as D (6 bases). This CDR3 comprises 14 residues. CDR1 and CDR2 from the germline V gene are MNHEY and SVGAGI. V gave up 5 bases and J gave up 4 bases, with 14 bases separating them. CDR3 nucleotides: TGTGCCAGCAGTCCGCGAGGGGGTCGCACTGAAGCTTTCTTT. This sequence encodes CASSPRGGRTEAFF.

V usage is TRBV2 and J usage is TRBJ2-3; 9 bases match TRBD2. From germline, CDR1 is SNHLY and CDR2 FYNNEI. CDR3 length: 16 residues. The ends lost 2 bases at V and 6 bases at J; junction bases unmatched: 9. The CDR3 DNA follows: TGTGCCAGCAGTGAACCTGTAGCGGGAGATGACGATACGCAGTATTTT. It codes for CASSEPVAGDDDTQYF.

The rearrangement links TRBV11-2 to TRBJ2-4; D gene uncertain. The CDR3 covers 11 residues. Germline V gene sequence: CDR1 SGHAT, CDR2 FQNNGV. The V and J ends lost 4 bases and 4 bases respectively, with 2 bases between them. CDR3 sequence (DNA): TGTGCCAGCAGCTCGAAAAACATTCAGTACTTC. It codes for CASSSKNIQYF.

Of note for this clone: At the DNA level, this CDR3 is encoded by other sequences in the same sample as well. J is TRBJ2-3 and V is TRBV6-5; TRBD2 is a possible D gene (6 bases). The CDR3 runs 14 residues. The V gene lost 4 bases and the J gene lost 0 bases, with 8 bases spanning the gap. Germline V lookup: CDR1 MNHEY, CDR2 SVGAGI. In DNA, the CDR3 is TGTGCCAGCAGTTTTAGCGGTAGCACAGATACGCAGTATTTT. It translates to CASSFSGSTDTQYF.

This chain connects TRBV28 to TRBJ2-6; D call uncertain. The length of the CDR3 is 16 residues. The germline V gene has CDR1 MDHEN and CDR2 SYDVKM. V shed 1 base and J shed 0 bases, with 7 bases lying between them. CDR3 sequence (DNA): TGTGCCAGCAGTTTATCCCTGAGCTCTGGGGCCAACGTCCTGACTTTC. Protein: CASSLSLSSGANVLTF.

V gene TRBV6-5 combines with J gene TRBJ2-7, with 8 bases lining up with TRBD2. This CDR3 region has 14 residues. V dropped 6 bases and J dropped 4; count of bases not matched to a gene: 8. Germline values: CDR1 MNHEY, CDR2 SVGAGI. DNA of the CDR3: TGTGCCAGCAGCGGAGCGGGAGTAGGATACGAGCAGTACTTC. Translated, it gives CASSGAGVGYEQYF.

This clone was seen just once. The chain couples TRBV19 to TRBJ2-1; D is possibly TRBD2 (5 bases). The germline gives CDR1 LNHDA, CDR2 SQIVND (reference sequence). The CDR3 loop spans 15 amino acids. Trimming left V 1 base short and J 0 bases short, with 7 bases between. The CDR3 reads CASSIVLASYNEQFF. CDR3 nucleotides: TGTGCCAGTAGTATAGTGCTAGCCTCCTACAATGAGCAGTTCTTC.

The chain uses TRBV7-8 and TRBJ2-7, with 9 bases lining up with TRBD1. This CDR3 has 15 amino acids. V gave up 5 bases and J gave up 4 bases; unmatched junction bases: 9. Germline loops: CDR1 SGHVS, CDR2 FQNEAQ. CDR3 sequence reads: CASSPRTGVEYEQYF. CDR3 nucleotides: TGTGCCAGCAGCCCCCGGACAGGGGTGGAGTACGAGCAGTACTTC.

In this sample, this clone turned up once. This chain joins TRBV30 and TRBJ2-7; D unresolved. V was shortened by 3 bases and J by 0 bases, with 6 bases between the two germline ends. Germline V gives CDR1 GTSNPN, CDR2 SVGIG (reference sequence). This CDR3 is 12 amino acids long. The CDR3 loop is CAWRGFSYEQYF. The CDR3 DNA is TGTGCCTGGAGGGGGTTCTCCTACGAGCAGTACTTC.

This rearrangement joins TRBV28 to TRBJ2-4, with D possibly called TRBD1 or TRBD2 (6 bases each). V shed 6 bases and J shed 3 bases, with 24 bases lying between them. This CDR3 has 18 amino acids. Germline loops: CDR1 MDHEN, CDR2 SYDVKM. The CDR3 is CASSPSPIIRGGKNIQYF. The CDR3 nucleotides read TGTGCCAGCAGCCCATCCCCAATAATCAGGGGAGGCAAAAACATTCAGTACTTC.

This chain uses TRBV7-9 with TRBJ2-1; TRBD2 agrees at 8 bases. Germline V gene data show CDR1 as SEHNR and CDR2 as FQNEAQ (reference sequence). J gave up 0 bases and V 3 bases, and 7 bases lay outside the gene matches. The CDR3 length is 17 residues. CDR3 sequence reads: CASSFLAGTSSYNEQFF. For the CDR3, the DNA is TGTGCCAGCAGCTTCCTAGCGGGTACCAGCTCCTACAATGAGCAGTTCTTC. Full variable domain (outside the CDR3, taken from reference TRBV7-9 and TRBJ2-1): DTGVSQNPRHKITKRGQNVTFRCDPISEHNRLYWYRQTLGQGPEFLTYFQNEAQLEKSRLLSDRFSAERPKGSFSTLEIQRTEQGDSAMYLCASSFLAGTSSYNEQFFGPGTRLTVL.

The chain combines TRBV5-1 with TRBJ1-2; D is ambiguous. This CDR3 is 14 amino acids long. Germline-derived CDR1 and CDR2 are SGHRS and YFSETQ. V was pared by 0 bases and J by 2 bases, with 8 bases between. The CDR3 coding sequence is TGCGCCAGCAGCTTGGCGCCATCCAACTATGGCTACACCTTC. It translates to CASSLAPSNYGYTF.

This clone was counted a single time. The rearrangement links TRBV7-9 to TRBJ1-1, with TRBD1 matching over 7 bases. The germline V gene encodes CDR1 SEHNR and CDR2 FQNEAQ (reference sequence). This CDR3 comprises 14 residues. V lost 3 bases and J lost 0; bases outside the gene matches: 1. The CDR3 DNA sequence: TGTGCCAGCAGCTTTCAGGGGGTGAACACTGAAGCTTTCTTT. It translates to CASSFQGVNTEAFF.

This clone was observed a single time. DNA for the CDR3: TGTGCCAGCAGTGAATATGCGGGCAGGCCCACCGATGAGCAGTTCTTC. This sequence encodes CASSEYAGRPTDEQFF. V gene TRBV25-1 combines with J gene TRBJ2-1, with D possibly matching TRBD2 (5 bases). The CDR3 is 16 residues long. Trimming stripped 0 bases from V and 8 bases from J, with 17 bases between. Germline loops: CDR1 MGHDK, CDR2 SYGVNS.

In this sample, this clone turned up a few times. The chain has TRBV10-3 and TRBJ1-2; D remains unclear. Trimming left V 5 bases short and J 5 bases short, with 15 bases between. The CDR3 runs to 14 residues. From germline, CDR1 is ENHRY and CDR2 SYGVKD. CDR3 DNA sequence: TGTGCCATCAGTTCGCTAGGACGGTATTATGGCTACACCTTC. Translated, it gives CAISSLGRYYGYTF.

In its sample, this clone was seen once. The junction departs from germline at one end; a sequencing error may be responsible. The J gene is TRBJ2-1, the V gene TRBV5-1, with D possibly being TRBD1 or TRBD2 (5 bases each). CDR3 length equals 14 residues. The germline CDR1 and CDR2 sequences are SGHRS and YFSETQ. As DNA, the CDR3 is TGCGCCAGCAGCTTGGCCTGGGACGGCCAGACCCTTCTCTTC. It encodes CASSLAWDGQTLLF.

This chain joins TRBV11-2 and TRBJ2-7; 7 nucleotides agree with TRBD2. CDR1 SGHAT and CDR2 FQNNGV come from the germline V gene. V dropped 1 base and J dropped 5; count of bases not matched to a gene: 2. This CDR3 contains 13 residues. The CDR3 region is CASSLGGGDEQYF. DNA for the CDR3: TGTGCCAGCAGCTTAGGGGGAGGGGACGAGCAGTACTTC.

The V and J genes are TRBV28 and TRBJ2-7; weak D call: TRBD2 (5 bases). The CDR3 spans 15 residues. Deletions cut 3 bases from V and 0 bases from J, with 12 bases between. The germline V gene has CDR1 MDHEN and CDR2 SYDVKM. CDR3 region: CASSFEGMSSYEQYF. The CDR3 bases are TGTGCCAGCAGTTTTGAGGGAATGAGCTCCTACGAGCAGTACTTC.

The CDR3 bases are TGTGCCAGCAGTCCCGGGACCGTCTACAATGAGCAGTTCTTC. Its translation: CASSPGTVYNEQFF. V gene TRBV27 combines with J gene TRBJ2-1; D may correspond to TRBD1 or TRBD2 (5 bases each). Germline CDR1 and CDR2: MNHEY and SMNVEV (reference sequence). With 5 bases removed from V and 3 bases from J, the gap between germline ends came to 11 bases. This CDR3 is 14 amino acids long.

This rearrangement joins TRBV5-4 to TRBJ2-1; 9 bases align to TRBD1. The trim removed 0 bases at V and 4 bases at J, leaving 5 bases unmatched. CDR3 length: 16 amino acids. The germline V gene has CDR1 SGHNT and CDR2 YYREEE (reference sequence). The CDR3 loop reads CASSLDSTGGYNEQFF. The CDR3, as DNA: TGTGCCAGCAGCTTGGATTCGACAGGGGGTTACAATGAGCAGTTCTTC.

The J gene is TRBJ2-7, the V gene TRBV29-1; 9 nucleotides line up with TRBD1. With 6 bases clipped from V and 6 bases from J, the junction kept 12 bases outside the gene matches. The germline V gene encodes CDR1 SQVTM and CDR2 ANQGSEA. This CDR3 comprises 14 residues. The CDR3 spells CSVALGTGNREQYF. CDR3 bases: TGCAGCGTCGCCTTGGGGACAGGGAATCGCGAGCAGTACTTC.

The CDR3 loop is CASSLSSSTAYEQYF. The CDR3 coding sequence is TGCGCCAGCAGCTTGAGTTCTTCGACGGCCTACGAGCAGTACTTC. The chain employs TRBV5-1 and TRBJ2-7; no definite D call. CDR1 is SGHRS and CDR2 is YFSETQ in the germline V gene. This CDR3 comprises 15 residues. V lost 1 base and J lost 2, with 13 bases in between.

This clone appeared a few times. V gene TRBV7-2 combines with J gene TRBJ2-1; the match to TRBD2 covers 10 bases. Germline V gives CDR1 SGHTA, CDR2 FQGNSA. The CDR3 runs to 15 residues. Trimming cost V 5 bases and J 6 bases; bases outside gene matches: 7. The DNA of the CDR3 is TGTGCCAGCAGCCGACGGACTAGCGGCGTCAATGAGCAGTTCTTC. Its translation: CASSRRTSGVNEQFF.

This clone was observed once. The V and J genes are TRBV19 and TRBJ2-3, with D perhaps TRBD2 (6 bases). V was cut by 9 bases and J by 0 bases, with 16 bases left in between. This CDR3 has 15 residues. Germline values: CDR1 LNHDA, CDR2 SQIVND (reference sequence). The CDR3 bases are TGTGCCAGCCTTGCGGGGAGAGCTAGCACAGATACGCAGTATTTT. Translation: CASLAGRASTDTQYF.

The chain is built from TRBV5-6 and TRBJ2-7, with TRBD1 identical over 8 bases. This CDR3 comprises 15 residues. Germline trimming cut 0 bases from V and 0 bases from J; bases unmatched to any gene: 2. Germline V gene lookup returns CDR1 SGHDT and CDR2 YYEEEE. In DNA, the CDR3 is TGTGCCAGCAGCTTGGGGACAGGGTTCTCCTACGAGCAGTACTTC. It codes for CASSLGTGFSYEQYF.

This clone was detected once. This rearrangement joins TRBV7-9 to TRBJ2-5, with 11 nucleotides matching TRBD2. Trimming removed 1 base from V and 5 bases from J; junction bases left unmatched: 9. CDR1 is SEHNR, CDR2 FQNEAQ, per germline (reference sequence). The CDR3 is made up of 17 amino acids. The CDR3 loop reads CASSLDWASGRRETQYF. CDR3 in DNA: TGTGCCAGCAGCTTAGATTGGGCTAGCGGGAGGCGTGAGACCCAGTACTTC. Full variable domain (outside the CDR3, taken from reference TRBV7-9 and TRBJ2-5): DTGVSQNPRHKITKRGQNVTFRCDPISEHNRLYWYRQTLGQGPEFLTYFQNEAQLEKSRLLSDRFSAERPKGSFSTLEIQRTEQGDSAMYLCASSLDWASGRRETQYFGPGTRLLVL.

V gene TRBV5-1 combines with J gene TRBJ2-5, with TRBD1 as a possible D gene (5 bases). Trimming took off 7 bases at V and 7 bases at J, with 14 bases between the two ends. CDR3 length: 12 residues. Per germline, CDR1 SGHRS and CDR2 YFSETQ. CDR3 sequence: CASADSPLTQYF. For the CDR3, the DNA is TGCGCCAGCGCAGACAGCCCTTTGACCCAGTACTTC.

The rearrangement links TRBV5-1 to TRBJ2-7; a weak D match, TRBD1 (6 bases). Trimming removed 4 bases at V and 0 bases at J, with 17 bases between. This CDR3 has 16 residues. Germline V gives CDR1 SGHRS, CDR2 YFSETQ. The CDR3 DNA follows: TGCGCCAGCAGCCTCCCCGACAGGACACACTCCTACGAGCAGTACTTC. Protein sequence: CASSLPDRTHSYEQYF.

This sequence joins TRBV6-5 and TRBJ2-1; D not certain. Trimming stripped 1 base from V and 6 bases from J, with 7 bases between. This CDR3 is built from 13 residues. In germline, CDR1 is MNHEY, CDR2 SVGAGI. In DNA, the CDR3 is TGTGCCAGCAGTTACTTATCTCGCAATGAGCAGTTCTTC. Residues: CASSYLSRNEQFF.

CDR3 sequence (DNA): TGTGCCAGCAGCCTCCCTGGATATAACAATGAGCAGTTCTTC. Translation gives CASSLPGYNNEQFF. The chain couples TRBV7-9 to TRBJ2-1; no reliable D call. The CDR3 runs 14 residues. Trimming pared 5 bases from V and 5 bases from J, leaving 13 bases between. Germline CDR1 reads SEHNR; CDR2 reads FQNEAQ (reference sequence). The entire variable domain, with the rest obtained from reference TRBV7-9 and TRBJ2-1, is as follows: DTGVSQNPRHKITKRGQNVTFRCDPISEHNRLYWYRQTLGQGPEFLTYFQNEAQLEKSRLLSDRFSAERPKGSFSTLEIQRTEQGDSAMYLCASSLPGYNNEQFFGPGTRLTVL.